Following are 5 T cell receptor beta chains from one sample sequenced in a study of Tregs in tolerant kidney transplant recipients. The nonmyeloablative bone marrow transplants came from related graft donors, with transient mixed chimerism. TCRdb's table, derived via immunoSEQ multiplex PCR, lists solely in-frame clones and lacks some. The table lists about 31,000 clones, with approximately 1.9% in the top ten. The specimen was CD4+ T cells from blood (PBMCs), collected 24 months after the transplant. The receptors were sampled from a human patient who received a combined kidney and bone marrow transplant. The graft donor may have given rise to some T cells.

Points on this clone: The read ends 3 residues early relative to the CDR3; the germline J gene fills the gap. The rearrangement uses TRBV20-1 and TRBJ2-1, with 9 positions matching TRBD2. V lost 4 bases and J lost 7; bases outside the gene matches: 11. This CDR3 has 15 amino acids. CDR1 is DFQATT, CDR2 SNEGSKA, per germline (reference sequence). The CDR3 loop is CSAKGPSGERNEQFF. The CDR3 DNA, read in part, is TGCAGTGCTAAGGGTCCTAGCGGGGAGCGGAATGAG.

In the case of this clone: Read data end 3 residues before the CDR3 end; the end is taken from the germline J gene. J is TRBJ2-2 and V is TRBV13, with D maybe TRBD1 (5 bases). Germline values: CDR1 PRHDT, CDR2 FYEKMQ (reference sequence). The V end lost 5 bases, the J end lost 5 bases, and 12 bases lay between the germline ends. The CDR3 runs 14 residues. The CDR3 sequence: CASSPGQGTGELFF. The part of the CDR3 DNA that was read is TGTGCCAGCAGCCCCGGCCAGGGTACCGGGGAG.

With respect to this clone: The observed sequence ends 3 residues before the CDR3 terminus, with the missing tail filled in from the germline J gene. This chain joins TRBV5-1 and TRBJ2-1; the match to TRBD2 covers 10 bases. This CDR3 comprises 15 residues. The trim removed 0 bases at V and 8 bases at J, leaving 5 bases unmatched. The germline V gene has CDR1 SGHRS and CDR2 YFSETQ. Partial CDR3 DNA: TGCGCCAGCAGCTTGGCCCCTAGCGGGAGCTATGAG. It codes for CASSLAPSGSYE. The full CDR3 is CASSLAPSGSYEQFF.

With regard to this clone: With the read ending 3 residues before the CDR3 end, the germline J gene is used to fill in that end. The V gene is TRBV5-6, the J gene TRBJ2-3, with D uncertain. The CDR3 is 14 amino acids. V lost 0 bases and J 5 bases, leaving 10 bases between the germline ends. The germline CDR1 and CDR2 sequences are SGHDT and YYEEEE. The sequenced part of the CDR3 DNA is TGTGCCAGCAGCTTGGTTCCTACCCAAGATACG. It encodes CASSLVPTQDT. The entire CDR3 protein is CASSLVPTQDTQYF.

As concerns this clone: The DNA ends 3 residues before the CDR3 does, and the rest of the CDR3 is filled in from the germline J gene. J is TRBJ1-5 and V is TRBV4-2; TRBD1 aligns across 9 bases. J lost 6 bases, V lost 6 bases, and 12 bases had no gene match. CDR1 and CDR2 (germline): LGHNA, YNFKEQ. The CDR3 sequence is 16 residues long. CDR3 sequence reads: CASSPLDRGRGQPQHF. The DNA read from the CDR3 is TGTGCCAGCAGTCCGTTGGACAGGGGAAGGGGTCAGCCC.